These 16 T cell receptor beta chains were all obtained from the same sample, sequenced in a study of blood T cell repertoires in COVID-19. Libraries were prepared by immunoSEQ multiplex PCR; TCRdb keeps only in-frame clonotypes and omits some of them. In the table there are under 150,000 clones, roughly 90% of which are singletons. The sample comprised peripheral blood. These TCRs come from a man in his sixties or seventies with active COVID-19.

The rearrangement joins TRBV18 to TRBJ1-4, with TRBD1 matching over 9 bases. Trimming took 3 bases from V and 8 from J; bases not matched to a gene: 4. The germline V gene encodes CDR1 KGHSH and CDR2 LQKENI. CDR3 length equals 14 residues. DNA for the CDR3: TGTGCCAGCTCACCCGGGACAGGGCGGGAAAAACTGTTTTTT. Amino acids: CASSPGTGREKLFF. The full variable domain, in which reference TRBV18 and TRBJ1-4 provide the parts outside the CDR3, is NAGVMQNPRHLVRRRGQEARLRCSPMKGHSHVYWYRQLPEEGLKFMVYLQKENIIDESGMPKERFSAEFPKEGPSILRIQQVVRGDSAAYFCASSPGTGREKLFFGSGTQLSVL.

V gene TRBV6-2 or TRBV6-3 combines with J gene TRBJ2-3; D remains ambiguous. CDR3 length: 12 residues. Trimming removed 5 bases at V and 3 bases at J, with 6 bases between. The V gene's germline CDR1 is MNHEY and CDR2 SVGEGT. CDR3 DNA: TGTGCCAGCAGTCGCCGGACAGATACGCAGTATTTT. Its protein product is CASSRRTDTQYF.

The genes are TRBV25-1 and TRBJ2-1, with 7 positions matching TRBD1. The CDR3 has 14 residues. With 5 bases clipped from V and 10 bases from J, the junction kept 11 bases outside the gene matches. Germline V gives CDR1 MGHDK, CDR2 SYGVNS. The CDR3: CASSSYLDRPEQFF. Written as DNA, the CDR3 is TGTGCCAGCAGTTCCTACCTGGACAGGCCAGAGCAGTTCTTC. Supplemented by reference TRBV25-1 and TRBJ2-1, the full variable domain reads EADIYQTPRYLVIGTGKKITLECSQTMGHDKMYWYQQDPGMELHLIHYSYGVNSTEKGDLSSESTVSRIRTEHFPLTLESARPSHTSQYLCASSSYLDRPEQFFGPGTRLTVL.

This clone was seen a few times. CDR3 sequence: CASSAYSGNTIYF. The CDR3 coding sequence is TGTGCCAGCAGCGCCTACTCTGGAAACACCATATATTTT. V usage is TRBV7-9 and J usage is TRBJ1-3; no clear D. The CDR3 sequence is 13 residues long. V was clipped by 5 bases and J by 0 bases, with 5 bases between them. Germline CDR1 and CDR2: SEHNR and FQNEAQ (reference sequence).

This chain links TRBV28 with TRBJ1-4; D might be TRBD1 (6 bases). Germline-derived CDR1 and CDR2 are MDHEN and SYDVKM. Trimming pared 3 bases from V and 4 bases from J, leaving 18 bases between. The CDR3 runs to 17 residues. The CDR3 region is CASSLILGGQSNEKLFF. CDR3 bases: TGTGCCAGCAGTTTGATCCTGGGGGGGCAGAGTAATGAAAAACTGTTTTTT.

This sequence joins TRBV30 and TRBJ1-1; TRBD1 matches at 7 bases. From germline, CDR1 is GTSNPN and CDR2 SVGIG (reference sequence). This CDR3 has 13 amino acids. V gave up 3 bases and J gave up 1 base; unmatched junction bases: 2. DNA for the CDR3: TGTGCCTGGAGGGGGGACAGGAACACTGAAGCTTTCTTT. It is translated as CAWRGDRNTEAFF.

This sequence joins TRBV6-5 and TRBJ2-1; 14 bases are a match to TRBD2. V trimming: 8 bases; J trimming: 11 bases; junction bases outside the gene matches: 5. The CDR3 length is 13 residues. Germline V gene data show CDR1 as MNHEY and CDR2 as SVGAGI. The DNA of the CDR3 is TGTGCCAGCGGGACTAGCGGGAGCCTCAAGCAGTTCTTC. Translating it yields CASGTSGSLKQFF.

The V and J genes are TRBV27 and TRBJ2-1; weak D call: TRBD2 (6 bases). Trimming pared 6 bases from V and 0 bases from J, leaving 12 bases between. Germline assignment: CDR1 MNHEY and CDR2 SMNVEV (reference sequence). The CDR3 sequence is 15 residues long. CDR3 residues: CASSPSGPSYNEQFF. The CDR3 DNA sequence: TGTGCCAGCAGCCCCAGCGGGCCCTCCTACAATGAGCAGTTCTTC.

The V gene is TRBV7-2, the J gene TRBJ2-7, with 15 bases identical to TRBD2. Trimming cost V 5 bases and J 3 bases; bases outside gene matches: 5. The CDR3 spans 16 residues. Germline loops: CDR1 SGHTA, CDR2 FQGNSA. Here the CDR3 reads CASSPGLAGGYYEQYF. The CDR3 coding sequence is TGTGCCAGCAGCCCCGGACTAGCGGGAGGGTACTACGAGCAGTACTTC.

The chain uses TRBV11-2 and TRBJ2-5; 8 bases are shared with TRBD2. Germline lookup yields CDR1 SGHAT and CDR2 FQNNGV. The V and J ends lost 7 bases and 5 bases, in that order; junction bases with no gene match: 18. The CDR3 contains 17 residues. CDR3 bases: TGTGCCAGCACCCCAGTGTCCGGGGGGGCCCCTGGGGAGACCCAGTACTTC. Its protein is CASTPVSGGAPGETQYF.

This chain links TRBV5-1 with TRBJ2-3; D not resolved. The CDR3 is 17 residues long. Germline assignment: CDR1 SGHRS and CDR2 YFSETQ. Deletions cut 0 bases from V and 1 base from J, with 15 bases between. The CDR3 nucleotides read TGCGCCAGCAGCTTGGCCCCGTTATCGGCGGGCACAGATACGCAGTATTTT. It specifies CASSLAPLSAGTDTQYF.

This chain joins TRBV29-1 and TRBJ2-1, with no clear D. V was cut by 2 bases and J by 0 bases, with 5 bases left in between. The V gene's germline CDR1 is SQVTM and CDR2 ANQGSEA. The CDR3 spans 13 residues. CDR3 protein: CSVEPVSYNEQFF. In DNA form, the CDR3 reads TGCAGCGTTGAACCAGTCTCCTACAATGAGCAGTTCTTC.

This chain connects TRBV24-1 to TRBJ2-4; 9 nucleotides line up with TRBD1. Germline loops: CDR1 KGHDR, CDR2 SFDVKD. CDR3 length: 16 residues. Trimming took 4 bases from V and 8 from J; bases not matched to a gene: 11. The CDR3 reads CATSDSGTGIGDIQYF. CDR3 sequence (DNA): TGTGCCACCAGTGACTCCGGGACAGGGATTGGGGACATTCAGTACTTC.

In DNA, the CDR3 is TGTGCCAGCAGCTTGGGGACTAGCTCCTACAATGAGCAGTTCTTC. Its translation: CASSLGTSSYNEQFF. The chain is built from TRBV5-6 and TRBJ2-1; 7 positions match TRBD2. V was pared by 0 bases and J by 0 bases, with 0 bases of the junction left unmatched. The CDR3 spans 15 residues. From germline, CDR1 is SGHDT and CDR2 YYEEEE.

The CDR3 sequence is CASSPPRQGGMKKLFF. CDR3 DNA sequence: TGTGCCAGCAGTCCCCCTAGGCAGGGGGGAATGAAAAAACTGTTTTTT. The rearrangement uses TRBV28 and TRBJ1-4; the match to TRBD1 covers 7 bases. From germline, CDR1 is MDHEN and CDR2 SYDVKM. J was trimmed by 9 bases and V by 5 bases; bases with no gene match: 15. The CDR3 runs 16 residues.

The V call is TRBV7-9, the J call TRBJ2-1; TRBD2 matches at 14 bases. CDR1 is SEHNR and CDR2 is FQNEAQ in the germline V gene (reference sequence). The length of the CDR3 is 18 residues. V shed 6 bases and J 1 base; nucleotides not matched to a gene: 8. The CDR3 here is CASRPTSGRARSYNEQFF. Written as DNA, the CDR3 is TGTGCCAGCAGACCGACTAGCGGGAGGGCCCGGTCCTACAATGAGCAGTTCTTC. Full variable domain (outside the CDR3, taken from reference TRBV7-9 and TRBJ2-1): DTGVSQNPRHKITKRGQNVTFRCDPISEHNRLYWYRQTLGQGPEFLTYFQNEAQLEKSRLLSDRFSAERPKGSFSTLEIQRTEQGDSAMYLCASRPTSGRARSYNEQFFGPGTRLTVL.